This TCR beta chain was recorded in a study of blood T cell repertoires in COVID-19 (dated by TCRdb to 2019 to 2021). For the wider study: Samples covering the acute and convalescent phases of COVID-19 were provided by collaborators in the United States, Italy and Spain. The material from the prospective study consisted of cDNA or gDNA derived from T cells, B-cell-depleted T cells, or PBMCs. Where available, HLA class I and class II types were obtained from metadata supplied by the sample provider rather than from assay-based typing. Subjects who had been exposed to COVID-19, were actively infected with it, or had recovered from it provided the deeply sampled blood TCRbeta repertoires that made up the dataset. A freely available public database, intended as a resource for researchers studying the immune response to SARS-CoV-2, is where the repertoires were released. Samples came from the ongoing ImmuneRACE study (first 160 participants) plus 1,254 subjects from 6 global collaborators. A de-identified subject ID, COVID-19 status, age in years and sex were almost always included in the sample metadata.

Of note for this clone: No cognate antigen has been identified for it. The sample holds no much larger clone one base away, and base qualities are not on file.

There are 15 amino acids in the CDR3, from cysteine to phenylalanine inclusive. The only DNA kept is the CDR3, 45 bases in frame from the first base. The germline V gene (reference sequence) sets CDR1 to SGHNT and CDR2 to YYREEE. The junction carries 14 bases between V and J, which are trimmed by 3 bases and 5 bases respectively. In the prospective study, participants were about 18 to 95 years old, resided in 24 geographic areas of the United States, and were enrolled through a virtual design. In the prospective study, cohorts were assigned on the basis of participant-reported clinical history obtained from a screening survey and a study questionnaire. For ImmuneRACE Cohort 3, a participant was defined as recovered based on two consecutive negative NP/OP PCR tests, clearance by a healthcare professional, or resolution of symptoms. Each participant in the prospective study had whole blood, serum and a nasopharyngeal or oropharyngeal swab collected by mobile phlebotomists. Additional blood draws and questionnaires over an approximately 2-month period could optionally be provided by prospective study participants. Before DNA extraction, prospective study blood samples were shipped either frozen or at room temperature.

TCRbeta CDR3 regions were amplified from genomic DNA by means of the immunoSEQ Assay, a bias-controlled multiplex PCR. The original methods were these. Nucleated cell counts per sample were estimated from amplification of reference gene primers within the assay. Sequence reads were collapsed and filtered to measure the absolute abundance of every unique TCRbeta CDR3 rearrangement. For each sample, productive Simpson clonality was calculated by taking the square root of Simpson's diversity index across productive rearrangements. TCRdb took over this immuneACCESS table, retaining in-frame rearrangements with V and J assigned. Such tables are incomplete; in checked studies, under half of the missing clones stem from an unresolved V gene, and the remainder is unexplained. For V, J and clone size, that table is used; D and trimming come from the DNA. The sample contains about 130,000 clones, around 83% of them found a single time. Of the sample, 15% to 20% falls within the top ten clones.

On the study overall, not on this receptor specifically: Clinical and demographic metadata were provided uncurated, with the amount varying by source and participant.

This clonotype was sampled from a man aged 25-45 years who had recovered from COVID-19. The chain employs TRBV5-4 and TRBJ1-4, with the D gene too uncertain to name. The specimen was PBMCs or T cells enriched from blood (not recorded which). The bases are TGTGCCAGCAGCTCACCGGGATCCAGAAATGAAAAACTGTTTTTT. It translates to CASSSPGSRNEKLFF.